This is a list of T cell receptor beta chains from one sample in a study of T cell repertoires in aging, cancer and after chemotherapy. TCRdb used MiXCR to reprocess the multiplex PCR reads, holding one entry per CDR3 protein. Of under 12,000 distinct CDR3 sequences listed, under 30% are singletons. Sample: blood. These receptors came from a human donor in good health. CDR3s leave out the opening cysteine and the closing phenylalanine or tryptophan. Fields, in order: clone size, V gene, J gene, CDR3 protein. Some rows mark clone size as missing; the rest say once, few, many or name a class of expanded clone.

few,TRBV7-2,TRBJ2-7,ASSPGAGVGYEQY
.,TRBV6-6,TRBJ2-1,ASTTTGLAGEEQF
.,TRBV19,TRBJ2-7,ASSPRGSLAGGYEQY
few,TRBV6-2/TRBV6-3,TRBJ1-2,ASSYQRGADGYT
medium-sized,TRBV20-1,TRBJ2-7,SARDAARIDEQY
few,TRBV19,TRBJ2-3,ASSMGDSTDTQY
.,TRBV19,TRBJ2-1,ASDSGTSEYNEQF
few,TRBV6-5,TRBJ2-7,ASAFQSQGAREQY
.,TRBV3-1,TRBJ2-5,ASSLPSVETQY
few,TRBV6-5,TRBJ2-7,ASSADFSFYEQY
.,TRBV27,TRBJ1-5,ASSPEEPQH
.,TRBV15,TRBJ1-1,ATSSHPSGTGNTEAF
few,TRBV6-5,TRBJ2-7,ASSNPPAYEQY
few,TRBV20-1,TRBJ2-7,SARVGGLAGGVGYEQY
.,TRBV7-2,TRBJ1-5,ASSLFSLHREGVGQPQH
.,TRBV6-5,TRBJ1-5,ASGRGQGIRGGNQPQH
.,TRBV7-7,TRBJ2-7,AIGTGPQQY
few,TRBV20-1,TRBJ2-2,SAPGMVDTGELF
few,TRBV25-1,TRBJ1-5,ASSDRQGGDQPQH
few,TRBV11-2,TRBJ1-6,ASSLGTPTSPLH